This T cell receptor (beta chain) was identified in a study of cytomegalovirus exposure and HLA in healthy donors. The overall study: Researchers found that about 84% of about 400 genotyped donors fell within the Caucasian-associated ancestry cluster. Study-wide results and limits: Using the classifier, cytomegalovirus status was reportedly diagnosed with high specificity and sensitivity.

The PCR employed 60 Vbeta primers together with 13 Jbeta primers. Method: immunoSEQ multiplex PCR; TCRdb's copy keeps in-frame clones and lacks some. The table shows 200,000 or so clones, with 65% to 85% occurring only once. Note on this clone: Its antigen is undetermined.

The CDR3 contains 14 residues. The germline V gene has CDR1 SGHAT and CDR2 FQNNGV. Trimming removed 0 bases at V and 3 bases at J, with 9 bases between. The sequence came from a boy aged 2 to 10 in good health and CMV-seronegative. The specimen was PBMCs. The chain employs TRBV11-2 and TRBJ2-7; no clear D. CDR3 nucleotide sequence: TGTGCCAGCAGCTTAGATAACAGTCTCTACGAGCAGTACTTC. Translating it yields CASSLDNSLYEQYF. The full variable domain, completed using reference TRBV11-2 and TRBJ2-7, is EAGVAQSPRYKIIEKRQSVAFWCNPISGHATLYWYQQILGQGPKLLIQFQNNGVVDDSQLPKDRFSAERLKGVDSTLKIQPAKLEDSAVYLCASSLDNSLYEQYFGPGTRLTVT.